This TCR beta chain stems from a study of T cells in Graves' hyperthyroidism and ophthalmopathy (dated by TCRdb to about 2019). About the full investigation: Peripheral blood samples were taken at initial diagnosis, before any treatment was given. A discovery cohort of roughly 96 patients, roughly 40 with Graves' ophthalmopathy and approximately 60 with stable Graves' hyperthyroidism, was used to find distinguishing TCR V-J signatures. Prospective prediction of ophthalmopathy was tested in an independent validation cohort of fewer than 20 hyperthyroidism patients and 17 patients who later progressed to ophthalmopathy. The 100 or so discovery patients were divided at random into training and test sets in a 7:3 ratio. In more than 5 Graves' hyperthyroidism patients, the study also compared T-cell repertoires from thyroid tissue with T-cell repertoires from blood. Following sampling, methimazole starting at 30 mg daily was given to hyperthyroidism patients, and high-dose intravenous methylprednisolone was given to ophthalmopathy patients. The paper reports TCR Vbeta CDR3 sequencing of some 140 peripheral blood samples: 43 ophthalmopathy, fewer than 80 hyperthyroidism and around 17 progressor patients. Summary of the overall study and its limitations: Most expanded thyroid clonotypes (frequency above 0.001) were also detected in blood, suggesting blood repertoires may reflect thyroid immune responses. During validation, the model predicted progression to ophthalmopathy a median of about 6.3 months ahead of onset, with just under 71% sensitivity and almost 75% specificity. No statistical method was used to fix the sample size in advance, and group allocation was not hidden from the investigators. In cross-validation, a model built on a 13 V-J signature told ophthalmopathy apart from stable hyperthyroidism with about 90% sensitivity and approximately 81% specificity, and in testing the same model reached 80%/75%.

CDR1 and CDR2, per the germline V gene, are MDHEN and SYDVKM. The CDR3 spans 24 residues, from the cysteine through the phenylalanine. Only the CDR3 DNA stays, 72 bases, in frame from base 1. Cut back by 0 bases and 0 bases, the V and J ends lie 35 bases apart. Stable Graves' hyperthyroidism was defined as no progression to ophthalmopathy during 18 months of follow-up. Hyperthyroidism patients were newly diagnosed, with disease duration under 2 months, and aged 18 to 65 years. Patients with uncontrolled infections, other autoimmune diseases, pregnancy or lactation were excluded. Diagnoses were established on the basis of clinical symptoms, serum thyroxine and TRAb, thyroid ultrasound, and orbital computed tomography. PBMCs were isolated from approximately 10 ml of fresh peripheral blood by Ficoll-Paque density gradient centrifugation. Total RNA was extracted using Trizol reagent, and RNA quality was assessed on an Agilent 2100 Bioanalyzer.

Amplification of TCR beta CDR3 regions was carried out from RNA transcripts. For the first round of RT-PCR on the TCR CDR3, the HTBI primer set was used together with the Qiagen OneStep RT-PCR kit. A second multiplex PCR round built the libraries, followed by size selection and purification. Paired-end sequencing of the libraries was performed with 100 bp reads on an Illumina HiSeq2000. As for how the authors treated the data: SOAPnuke was used to process the raw data, removing reads that contained adapters or uncalled bases, had a mean Phred below 15, or lacked an exact match to the constant primer or identifier. High-quality paired reads were merged using COPE v1.2.5, and each unique nucleotide sequence was defined as a clonotype. MiTCR v1.1 was used to align the clonotypes against IMGT TRBV, TRBD and TRBJ reference segments. The analysis was restricted to V-J combinations with a frequency above 0.0001, which together covered 99% to 99.2% of the repertoires. The TCS score was defined as F50 (clonal expansion) divided by E x V (chaos), with BLOSUM62-based TCRdist calculated between CDR3 peptides within each V-J. Welch's t-statistics and random forest reduced 514 V-J features to some 14, which were used in a naive Bayes classifier (R e1071). TCRdb reprocessed the public reads (quality trimming at Q25 with fastp, clone calling with MiXCR) and kept in-frame beta chains. Records with the same CDR3 protein are collapsed into one entry carrying the most frequent genes and DNA. These V and J calls derive from TCRdb rather than the authors' analysis. Here the sample has around 190,000 distinct CDR3 sequences; less than 20% occur a single time. About half of the sample comes from the top ten.

This clonotype occurred many times. There is no known antigen for this receptor. Base qualities are not at hand, and no much larger clone is one base apart. The sample consisted of blood. The rearrangement joined TRBV28 to TRBJ1-1; too little of a D gene remains to name it. This sequence was found in a woman aged 45 to 65 with Graves' hyperthyroidism. The nucleotides are TGTGCCAGCAGTTTATGGAACGTTAAGGCGGAGATCACCCACCAACATAAAATGAACACTGAAGCTTTCTTT. Its amino acids are CASSLWNVKAEITHQHKMNTEAFF.